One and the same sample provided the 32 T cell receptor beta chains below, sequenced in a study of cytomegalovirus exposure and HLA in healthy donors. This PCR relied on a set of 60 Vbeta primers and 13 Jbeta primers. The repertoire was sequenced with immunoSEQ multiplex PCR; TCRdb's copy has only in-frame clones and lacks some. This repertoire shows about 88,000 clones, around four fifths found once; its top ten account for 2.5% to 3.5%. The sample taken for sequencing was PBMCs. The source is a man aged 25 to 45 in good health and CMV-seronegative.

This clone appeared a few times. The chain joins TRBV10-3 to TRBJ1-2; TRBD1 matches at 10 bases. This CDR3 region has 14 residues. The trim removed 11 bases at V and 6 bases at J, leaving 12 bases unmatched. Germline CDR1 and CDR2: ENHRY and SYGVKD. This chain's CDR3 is CAVHLTGTGDGYTF. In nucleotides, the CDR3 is TGTGCCGTCCACTTAACCGGGACAGGGGATGGCTACACCTTC.

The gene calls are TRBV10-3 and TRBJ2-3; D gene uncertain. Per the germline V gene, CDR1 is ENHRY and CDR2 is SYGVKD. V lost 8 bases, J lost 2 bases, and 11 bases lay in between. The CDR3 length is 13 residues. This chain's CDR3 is CAIGTAYTDTQYF. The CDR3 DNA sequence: TGTGCCATCGGAACAGCTTACACAGATACGCAGTATTTT.

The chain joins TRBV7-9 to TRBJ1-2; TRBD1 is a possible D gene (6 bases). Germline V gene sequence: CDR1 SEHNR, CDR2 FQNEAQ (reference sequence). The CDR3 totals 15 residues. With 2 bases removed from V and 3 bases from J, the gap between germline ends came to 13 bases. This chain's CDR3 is CASSLSGEKDYGYTF. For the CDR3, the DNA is TGTGCCAGCAGCTTATCAGGGGAAAAAGACTATGGCTACACCTTC.

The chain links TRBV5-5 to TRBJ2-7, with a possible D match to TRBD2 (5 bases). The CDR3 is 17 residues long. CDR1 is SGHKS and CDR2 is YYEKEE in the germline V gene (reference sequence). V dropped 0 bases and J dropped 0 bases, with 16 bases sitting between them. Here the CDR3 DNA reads TGTGCCAGCAGCTTGGGGCCGCAGAGGGCAAGCTCCTACGAGCAGTACTTC. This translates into CASSLGPQRASSYEQYF.

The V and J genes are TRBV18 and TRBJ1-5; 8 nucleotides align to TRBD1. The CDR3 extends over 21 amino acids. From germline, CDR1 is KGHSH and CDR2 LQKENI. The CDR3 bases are TGTGAGCTCACCACTACAGGGGGGGGGTCGGGGGTAATGGTCGGCAATCAGCCCCAGCATTTT. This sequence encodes CELTTTGGGSGVMVGNQPQHF.

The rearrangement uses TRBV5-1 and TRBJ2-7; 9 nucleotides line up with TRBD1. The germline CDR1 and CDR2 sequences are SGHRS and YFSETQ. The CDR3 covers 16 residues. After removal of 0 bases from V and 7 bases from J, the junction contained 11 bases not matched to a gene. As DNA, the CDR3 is TGCGCCAGCAGCTTGGTCGATACAGGGGGCGCGGGAGAGCAGTACTTC. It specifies CASSLVDTGGAGEQYF. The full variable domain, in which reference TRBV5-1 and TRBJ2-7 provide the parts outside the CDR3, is KAGVTQTPRYLIKTRGQQVTLSCSPISGHRSVSWYQQTPGQGLQFLFEYFSETQRNKGNFPGRFSGRQFSNSRSEMNVSTLELGDSALYLCASSLVDTGGAGEQYFGPGTRLTVT.

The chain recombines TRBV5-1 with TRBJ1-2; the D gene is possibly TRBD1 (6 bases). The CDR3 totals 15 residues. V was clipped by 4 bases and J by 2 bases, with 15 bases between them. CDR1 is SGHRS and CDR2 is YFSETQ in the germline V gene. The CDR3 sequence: CASSREPGQNYGYTF. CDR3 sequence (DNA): TGCGCCAGCAGCCGGGAACCTGGACAGAACTATGGCTACACCTTC.

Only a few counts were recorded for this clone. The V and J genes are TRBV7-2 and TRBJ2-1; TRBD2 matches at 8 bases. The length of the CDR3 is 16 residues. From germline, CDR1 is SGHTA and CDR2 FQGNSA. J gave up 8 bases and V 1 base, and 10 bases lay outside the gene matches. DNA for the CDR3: TGTGCCAGCAGCTTAGTATCCAGCGGGGGTCAATATGAGCAGTTCTTC. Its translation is CASSLVSSGGQYEQFF. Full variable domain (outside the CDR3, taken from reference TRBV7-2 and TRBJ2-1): GAGVSQSPSNKVTEKGKDVELRCDPISGHTALYWYRQSLGQGLEFLIYFQGNSAPDKSGLPSDRFSAERTGGSVSTLTIQRTQQEDSAVYLCASSLVSSGGQYEQFFGPGTRLTVL.

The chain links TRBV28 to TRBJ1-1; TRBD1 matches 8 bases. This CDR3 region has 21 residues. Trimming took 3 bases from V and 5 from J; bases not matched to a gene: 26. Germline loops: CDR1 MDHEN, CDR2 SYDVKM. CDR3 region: CASSFSNQKWTGHTQGTEAFF. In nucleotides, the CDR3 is TGTGCCAGCAGTTTCTCTAATCAGAAATGGACAGGGCATACCCAAGGGACTGAAGCTTTCTTT.

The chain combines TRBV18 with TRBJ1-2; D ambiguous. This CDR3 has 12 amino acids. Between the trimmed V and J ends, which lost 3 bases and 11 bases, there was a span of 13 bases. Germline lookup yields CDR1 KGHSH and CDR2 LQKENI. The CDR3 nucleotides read TGTGCCAGCTCACCCCCCGGGATGATATACACCTTC. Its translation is CASSPPGMIYTF.

CDR3 bases: TGCGCCAGCAGACTGGACAGGGCGAGTCAGCCCCAGCATTTT. Translated: CASRLDRASQPQHF. V is TRBV5-1 and J is TRBJ1-5, with 8 bases that match TRBD1. The CDR3 consists of 14 residues. J gave up 6 bases and V 5 bases, and 7 bases lay outside the gene matches. Per the germline V gene, CDR1 is SGHRS and CDR2 is YFSETQ.

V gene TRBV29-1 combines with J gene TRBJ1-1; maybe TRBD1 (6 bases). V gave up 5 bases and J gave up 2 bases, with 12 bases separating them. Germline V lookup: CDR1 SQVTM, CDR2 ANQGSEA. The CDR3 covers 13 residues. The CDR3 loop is CSVHKTGNTEAFF. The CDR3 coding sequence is TGCAGCGTTCACAAGACAGGTAACACTGAAGCTTTCTTT.

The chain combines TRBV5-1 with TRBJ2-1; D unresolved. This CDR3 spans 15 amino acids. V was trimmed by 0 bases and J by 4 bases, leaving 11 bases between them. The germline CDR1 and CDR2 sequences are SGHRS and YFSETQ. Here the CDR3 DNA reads TGCGCCAGCAGCTTGGAACAGACGACGTACAATGAGCAGTTCTTC. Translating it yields CASSLEQTTYNEQFF.

This CDR3 is CASSPGTGAITRTIYF. The DNA for the CDR3 is TGCGCCAGCAGCCCAGGAACAGGGGCCATAACTCGCACCATATATTTT. V usage is TRBV5-1 and J usage is TRBJ1-3; 7 positions match TRBD1. V gave up 4 bases and J gave up 9 bases; unmatched junction bases: 16. Germline CDR1 reads SGHRS; CDR2 reads YFSETQ. This CDR3 comprises 16 residues.

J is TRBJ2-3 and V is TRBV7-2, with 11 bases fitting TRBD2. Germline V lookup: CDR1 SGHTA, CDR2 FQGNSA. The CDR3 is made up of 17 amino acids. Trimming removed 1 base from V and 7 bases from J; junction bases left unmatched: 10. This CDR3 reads CASSLGGGGLAAYTQYF. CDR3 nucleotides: TGTGCCAGCAGCTTAGGGGGTGGGGGACTAGCGGCCTATACGCAGTATTTT.

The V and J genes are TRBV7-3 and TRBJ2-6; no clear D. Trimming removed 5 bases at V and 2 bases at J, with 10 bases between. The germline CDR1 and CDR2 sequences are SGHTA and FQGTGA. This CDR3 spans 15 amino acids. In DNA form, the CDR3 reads TGTGCCAGCAGCGCCCAGGCTCCTGGGGCCAACGTCCTGACTTTC. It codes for CASSAQAPGANVLTF.

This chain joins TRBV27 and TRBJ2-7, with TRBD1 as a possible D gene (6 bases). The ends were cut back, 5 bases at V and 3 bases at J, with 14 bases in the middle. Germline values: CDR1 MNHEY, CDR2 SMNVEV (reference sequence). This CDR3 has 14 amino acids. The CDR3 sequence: CASSPGRRGYEQYF. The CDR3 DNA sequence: TGTGCCAGCAGTCCGGGGCGCAGGGGCTACGAGCAGTACTTC.

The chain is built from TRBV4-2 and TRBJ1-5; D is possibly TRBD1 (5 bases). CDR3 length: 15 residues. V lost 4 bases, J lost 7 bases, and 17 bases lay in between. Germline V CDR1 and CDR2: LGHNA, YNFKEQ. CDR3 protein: CASSLQWGGRQPQHF. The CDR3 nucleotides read TGTGCCAGCAGCCTACAGTGGGGCGGGAGACAGCCCCAGCATTTT.

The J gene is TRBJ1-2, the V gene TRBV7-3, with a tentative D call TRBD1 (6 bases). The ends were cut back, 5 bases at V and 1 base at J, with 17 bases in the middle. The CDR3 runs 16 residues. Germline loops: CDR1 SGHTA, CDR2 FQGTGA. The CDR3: CASSPSGAGNNYGYTF. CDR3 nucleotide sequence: TGTGCCAGCAGCCCGTCAGGGGCAGGGAATAACTATGGCTACACCTTC.

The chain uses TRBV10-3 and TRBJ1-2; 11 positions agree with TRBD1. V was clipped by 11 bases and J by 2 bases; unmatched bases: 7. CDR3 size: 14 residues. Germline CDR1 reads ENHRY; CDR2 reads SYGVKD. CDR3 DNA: TGTGCCGTTGGACAGGGGGCGCCGAACTATGGCTACACCTTC. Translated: CAVGQGAPNYGYTF.

The CDR3 sequence: CASSSQQPAEAFF. In DNA, the CDR3 is TGTGCCAGTAGCTCACAGCAACCCGCAGAAGCTTTCTTT. The rearrangement links TRBV19 to TRBJ1-1; D ambiguous. The CDR3 covers 13 residues. The V gene lost 6 bases and the J gene lost 8 bases, with 16 bases spanning the gap. Germline V gene data show CDR1 as LNHDA and CDR2 as SQIVND (reference sequence).

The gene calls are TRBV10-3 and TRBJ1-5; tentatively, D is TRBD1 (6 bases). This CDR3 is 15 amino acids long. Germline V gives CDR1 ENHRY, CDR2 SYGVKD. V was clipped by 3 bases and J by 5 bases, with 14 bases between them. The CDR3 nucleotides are TGTGCCATCAGTGAAGGGGACACGACCTATCAGCCCCAGCATTTT. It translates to CAISEGDTTYQPQHF.

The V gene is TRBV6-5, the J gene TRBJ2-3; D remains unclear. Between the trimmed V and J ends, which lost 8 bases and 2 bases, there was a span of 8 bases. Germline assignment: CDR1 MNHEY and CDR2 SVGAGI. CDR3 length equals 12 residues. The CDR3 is CASGQITDTQYF. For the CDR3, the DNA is TGTGCCAGCGGCCAGATCACAGATACGCAGTATTTT.

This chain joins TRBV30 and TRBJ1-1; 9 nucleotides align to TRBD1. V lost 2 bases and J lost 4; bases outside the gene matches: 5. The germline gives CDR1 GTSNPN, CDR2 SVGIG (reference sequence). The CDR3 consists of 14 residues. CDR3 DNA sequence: TGTGCCTGGAGTTTCCGGACAGGGGCCACTGAAGCTTTCTTT. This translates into CAWSFRTGATEAFF.

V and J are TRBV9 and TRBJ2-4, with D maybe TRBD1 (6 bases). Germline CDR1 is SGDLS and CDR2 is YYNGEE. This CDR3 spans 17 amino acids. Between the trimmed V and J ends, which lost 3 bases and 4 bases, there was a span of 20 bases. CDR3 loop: CASSGDGMGQIKNIQYF. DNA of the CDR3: TGTGCCAGCAGCGGTGATGGGATGGGACAAATTAAAAACATTCAGTACTTC.

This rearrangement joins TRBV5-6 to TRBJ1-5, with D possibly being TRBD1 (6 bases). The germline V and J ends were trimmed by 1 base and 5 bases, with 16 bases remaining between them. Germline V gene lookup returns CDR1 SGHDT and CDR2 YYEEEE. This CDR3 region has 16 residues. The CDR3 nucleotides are TGTGCCAGCAGCTTGACAGGGTTGGATTTGGATCAGCCCCAGCATTTT. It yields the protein CASSLTGLDLDQPQHF.

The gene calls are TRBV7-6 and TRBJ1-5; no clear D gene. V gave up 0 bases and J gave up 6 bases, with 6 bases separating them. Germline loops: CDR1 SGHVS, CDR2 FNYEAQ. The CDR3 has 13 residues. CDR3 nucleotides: TGTGCCAGCAGCTTAGCTTCGGGTCAGCCCCAGCATTTT. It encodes CASSLASGQPQHF.

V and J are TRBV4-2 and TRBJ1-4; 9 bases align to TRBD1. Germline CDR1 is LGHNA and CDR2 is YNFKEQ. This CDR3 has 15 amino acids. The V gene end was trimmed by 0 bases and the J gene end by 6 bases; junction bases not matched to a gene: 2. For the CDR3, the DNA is TGTGCCAGCAGCCAAGATGGACAGGGGCATGAAAAACTGTTTTTT. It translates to CASSQDGQGHEKLFF.

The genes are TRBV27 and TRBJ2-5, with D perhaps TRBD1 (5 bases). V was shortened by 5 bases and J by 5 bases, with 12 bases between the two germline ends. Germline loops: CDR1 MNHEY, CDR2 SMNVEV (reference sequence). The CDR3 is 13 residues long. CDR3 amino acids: CASSLAGFETQYF. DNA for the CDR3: TGTGCCAGCAGTCTCGCAGGGTTTGAGACCCAGTACTTC.

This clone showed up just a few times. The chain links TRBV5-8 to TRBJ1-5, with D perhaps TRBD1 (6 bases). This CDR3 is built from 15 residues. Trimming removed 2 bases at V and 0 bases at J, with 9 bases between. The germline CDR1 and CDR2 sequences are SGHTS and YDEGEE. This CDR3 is CASSFRGYSNQPQHF. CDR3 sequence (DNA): TGTGCCAGCAGCTTCAGGGGTTATAGCAATCAGCCCCAGCATTTT.

The CDR3 is CASTRVGANTEAFF. DNA for the CDR3: TGTGCCAGCACTCGAGTGGGAGCGAACACTGAAGCTTTCTTT. V is TRBV2 and J is TRBJ1-1; D unclear. Trimming removed 7 bases at V and 1 base at J, with 13 bases between. The CDR3 is 14 residues long. Per germline, CDR1 SNHLY and CDR2 FYNNEI.

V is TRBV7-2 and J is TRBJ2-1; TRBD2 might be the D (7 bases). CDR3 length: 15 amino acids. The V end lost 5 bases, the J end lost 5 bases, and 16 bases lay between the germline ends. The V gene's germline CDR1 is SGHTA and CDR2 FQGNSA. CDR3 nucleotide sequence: TGTGCCAGCAGCCCGCGGGGGCCCACCCACAATGAGCAGTTCTTC. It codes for CASSPRGPTHNEQFF.